The present TCR beta chain was sequenced within a study of OX40 agonist ivuxolimab in advanced cancers. Looking at the study overall: The patients got ivuxolimab, which is an agonistic anti-OX40 (CD134) antibody. At 82.7% male, the cohort had a mean age of 60 years, ranging from about 23 to 79. Under the entry rules, prior anti-PD-1, anti-PD-L1 or anti-CTLA-4 therapy was allowed, and roughly 41% had some.

This CDR3 is 12 amino acids long. Trimming stripped 2 bases from V and 6 bases from J, with 5 bases between. Looked up from germline, CDR1 is SEHNR and CDR2 is FQNEAQ (reference sequence). Here immunoSEQ multiplex PCR was the method, and the copy in TCRdb shows in-frame clones only, minus some. The sample yields tens of thousands of clones, around 90% seen once. V usage is TRBV7-9 and J usage is TRBJ1-5; D unclear. The sequence derives from an adult with an advanced solid tumor such as melanoma, head and neck, liver or kidney cancer. Sequencing used CD4+ or CD8+ T cells sorted from blood, obtained in a trial of the OX40 agonist ivuxolimab. CDR3 bases: TGTGCCAGCAGCTTATGGGGTCAGCCCCAGCATTTT. It specifies CASSLWGQPQHF.